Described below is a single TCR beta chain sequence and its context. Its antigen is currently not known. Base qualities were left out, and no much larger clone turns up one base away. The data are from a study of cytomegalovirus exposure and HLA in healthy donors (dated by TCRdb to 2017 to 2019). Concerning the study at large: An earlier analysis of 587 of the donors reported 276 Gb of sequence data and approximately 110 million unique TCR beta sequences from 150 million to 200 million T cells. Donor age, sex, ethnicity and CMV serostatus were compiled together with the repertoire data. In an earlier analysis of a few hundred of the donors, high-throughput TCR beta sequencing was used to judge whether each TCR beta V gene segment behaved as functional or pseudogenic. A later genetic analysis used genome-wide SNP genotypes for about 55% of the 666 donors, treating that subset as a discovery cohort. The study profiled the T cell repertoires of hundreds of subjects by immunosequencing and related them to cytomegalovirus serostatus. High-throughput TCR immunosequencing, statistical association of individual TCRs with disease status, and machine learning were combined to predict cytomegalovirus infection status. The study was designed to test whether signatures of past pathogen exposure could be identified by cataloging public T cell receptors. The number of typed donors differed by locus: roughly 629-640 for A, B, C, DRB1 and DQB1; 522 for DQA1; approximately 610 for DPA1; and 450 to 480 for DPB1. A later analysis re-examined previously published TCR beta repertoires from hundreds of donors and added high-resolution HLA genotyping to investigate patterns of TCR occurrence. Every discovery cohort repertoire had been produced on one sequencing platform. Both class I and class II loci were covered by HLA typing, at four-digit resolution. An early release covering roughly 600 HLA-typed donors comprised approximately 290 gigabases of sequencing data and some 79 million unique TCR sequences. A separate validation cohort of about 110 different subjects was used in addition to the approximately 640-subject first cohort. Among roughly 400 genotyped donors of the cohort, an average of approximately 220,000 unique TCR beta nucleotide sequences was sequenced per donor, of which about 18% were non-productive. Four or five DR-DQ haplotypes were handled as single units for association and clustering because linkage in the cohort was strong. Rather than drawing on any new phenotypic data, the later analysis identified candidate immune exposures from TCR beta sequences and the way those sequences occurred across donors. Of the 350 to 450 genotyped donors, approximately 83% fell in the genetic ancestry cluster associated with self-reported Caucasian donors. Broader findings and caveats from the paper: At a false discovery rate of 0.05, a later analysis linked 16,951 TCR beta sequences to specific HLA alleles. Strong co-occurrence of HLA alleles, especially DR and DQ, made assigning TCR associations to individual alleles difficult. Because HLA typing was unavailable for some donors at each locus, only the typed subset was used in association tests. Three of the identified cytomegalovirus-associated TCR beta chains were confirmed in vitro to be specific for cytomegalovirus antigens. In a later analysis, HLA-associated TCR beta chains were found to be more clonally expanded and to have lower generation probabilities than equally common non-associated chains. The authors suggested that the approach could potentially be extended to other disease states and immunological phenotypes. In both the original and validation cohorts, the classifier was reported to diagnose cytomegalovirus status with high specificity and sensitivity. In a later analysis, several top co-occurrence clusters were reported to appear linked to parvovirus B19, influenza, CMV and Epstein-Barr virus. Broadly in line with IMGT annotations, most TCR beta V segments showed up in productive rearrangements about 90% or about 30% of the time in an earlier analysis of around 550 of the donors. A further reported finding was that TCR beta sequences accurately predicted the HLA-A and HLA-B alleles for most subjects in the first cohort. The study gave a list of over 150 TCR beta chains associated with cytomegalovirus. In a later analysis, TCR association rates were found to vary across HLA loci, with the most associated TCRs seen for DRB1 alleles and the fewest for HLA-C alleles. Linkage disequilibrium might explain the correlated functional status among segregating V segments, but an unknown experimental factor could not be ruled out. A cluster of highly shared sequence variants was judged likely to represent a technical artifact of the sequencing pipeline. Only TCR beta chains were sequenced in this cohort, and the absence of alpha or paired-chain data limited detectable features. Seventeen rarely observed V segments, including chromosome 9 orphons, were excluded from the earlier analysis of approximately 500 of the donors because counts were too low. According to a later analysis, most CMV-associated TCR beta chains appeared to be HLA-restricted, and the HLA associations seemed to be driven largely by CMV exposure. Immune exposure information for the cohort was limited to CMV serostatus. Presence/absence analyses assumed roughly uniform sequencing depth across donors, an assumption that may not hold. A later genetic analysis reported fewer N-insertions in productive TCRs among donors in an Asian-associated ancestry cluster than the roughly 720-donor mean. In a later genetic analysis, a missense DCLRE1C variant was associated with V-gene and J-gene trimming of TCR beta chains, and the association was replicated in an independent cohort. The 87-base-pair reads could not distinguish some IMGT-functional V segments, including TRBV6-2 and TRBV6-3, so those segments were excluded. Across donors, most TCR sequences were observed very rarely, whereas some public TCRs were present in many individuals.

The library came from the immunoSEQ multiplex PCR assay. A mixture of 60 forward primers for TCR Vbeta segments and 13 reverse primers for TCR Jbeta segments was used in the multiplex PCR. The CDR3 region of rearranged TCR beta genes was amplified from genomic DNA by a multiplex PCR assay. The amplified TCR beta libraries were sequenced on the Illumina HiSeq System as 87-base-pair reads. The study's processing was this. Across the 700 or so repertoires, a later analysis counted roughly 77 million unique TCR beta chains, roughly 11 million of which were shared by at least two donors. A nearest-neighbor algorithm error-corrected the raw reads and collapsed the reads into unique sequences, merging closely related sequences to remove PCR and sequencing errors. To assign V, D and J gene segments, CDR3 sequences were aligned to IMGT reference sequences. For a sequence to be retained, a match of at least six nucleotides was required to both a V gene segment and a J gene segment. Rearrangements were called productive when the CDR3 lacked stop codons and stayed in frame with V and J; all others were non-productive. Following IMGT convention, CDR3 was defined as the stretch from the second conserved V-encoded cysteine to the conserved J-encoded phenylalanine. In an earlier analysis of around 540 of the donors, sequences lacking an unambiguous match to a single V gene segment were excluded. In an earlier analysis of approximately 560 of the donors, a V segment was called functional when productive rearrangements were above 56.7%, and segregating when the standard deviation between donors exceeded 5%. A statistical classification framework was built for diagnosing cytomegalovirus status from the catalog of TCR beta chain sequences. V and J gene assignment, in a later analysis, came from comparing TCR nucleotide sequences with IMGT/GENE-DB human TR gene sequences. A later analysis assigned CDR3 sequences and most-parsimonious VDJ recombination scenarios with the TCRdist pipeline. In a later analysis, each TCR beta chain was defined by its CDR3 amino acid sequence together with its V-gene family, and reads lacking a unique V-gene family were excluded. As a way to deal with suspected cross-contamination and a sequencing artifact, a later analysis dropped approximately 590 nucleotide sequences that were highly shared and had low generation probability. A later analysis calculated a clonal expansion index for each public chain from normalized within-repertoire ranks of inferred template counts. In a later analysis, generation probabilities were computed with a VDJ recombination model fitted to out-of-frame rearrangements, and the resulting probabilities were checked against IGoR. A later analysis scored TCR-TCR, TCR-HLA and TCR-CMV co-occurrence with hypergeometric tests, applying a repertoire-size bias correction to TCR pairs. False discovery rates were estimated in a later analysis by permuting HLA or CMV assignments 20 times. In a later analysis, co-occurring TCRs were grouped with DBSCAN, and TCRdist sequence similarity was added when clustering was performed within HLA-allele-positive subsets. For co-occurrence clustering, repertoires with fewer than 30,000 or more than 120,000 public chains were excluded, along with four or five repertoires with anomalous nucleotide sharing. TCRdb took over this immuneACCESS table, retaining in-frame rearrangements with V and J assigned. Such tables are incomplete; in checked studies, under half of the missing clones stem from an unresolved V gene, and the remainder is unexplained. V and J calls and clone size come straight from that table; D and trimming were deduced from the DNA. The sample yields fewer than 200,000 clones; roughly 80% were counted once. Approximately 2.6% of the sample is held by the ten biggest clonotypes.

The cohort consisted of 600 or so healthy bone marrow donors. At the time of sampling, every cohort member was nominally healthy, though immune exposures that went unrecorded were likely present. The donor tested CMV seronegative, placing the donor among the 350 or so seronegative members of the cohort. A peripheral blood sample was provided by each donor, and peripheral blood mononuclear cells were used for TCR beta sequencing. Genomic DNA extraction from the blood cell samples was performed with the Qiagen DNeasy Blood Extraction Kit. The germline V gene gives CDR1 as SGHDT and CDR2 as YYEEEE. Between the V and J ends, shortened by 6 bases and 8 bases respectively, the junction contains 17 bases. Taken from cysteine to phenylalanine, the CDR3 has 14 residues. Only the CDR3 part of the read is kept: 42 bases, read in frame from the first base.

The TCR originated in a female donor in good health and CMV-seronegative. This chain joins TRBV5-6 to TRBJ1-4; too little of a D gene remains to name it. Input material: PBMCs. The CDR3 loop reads CASTQGVRGEKLFF. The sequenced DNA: TGTGCCAGCACTCAAGGTGTGCGGGGAGAAAAACTGTTTTTT.